This T cell receptor beta chain is from a study of cytomegalovirus exposure and HLA in healthy donors. With regard to this clone: The antigen remains unidentified.

Germline V gene data show CDR1 as SGHVS and CDR2 as FNYEAQ. Trimming cost V 1 base and J 8 bases, with 5 bases left between them. The CDR3 covers 12 residues. Study results and limitations: It was confirmed in vitro that a few of the CMV-associated chains were specific for CMV antigens.

In the PCR, 60 Vbeta and 13 Jbeta primers were used. The repertoire was sequenced with immunoSEQ multiplex PCR; TCRdb's copy has only in-frame clones and lacks some. This sample carries 270,000 or so clones, just over 85% of them seen once, and the ten largest clones take about 4%. Sequenced sample: PBMCs. This chain joins TRBV7-6 and TRBJ1-4; D is unclear. This receptor was obtained from a man aged 40-49 years in good health and CMV-seropositive. CDR3 region: CASSLVGEKLFF. The CDR3, as DNA: TGTGCCAGCAGCTTAGTGGGCGAAAAACTGTTTTTT. Full variable domain (rest looked up from reference TRBV7-6 and TRBJ1-4): GAGVSQSPRYKVTKRGQDVALRCDPISGHVSLYWYRQALGQGPEFLTYFNYEAQQDKSGLPNDRFSAERPEGSISTLTIQRTEQRDSAMYRCASSLVGEKLFFGSGTQLSVL.